These 28 T cell receptor beta chains were all obtained from the same sample, sequenced in a study of control samples from healthy donors and cancer patients. The table came from immunoSEQ multiplex PCR; TCRdb's copy has only in-frame clones and leaves some out. The sample consists of about 170,000 clones, about 91% of them appearing once. Source material: blood. These receptors were collected from a woman between 40 and 55 years old in good health.

V is TRBV28 and J is TRBJ1-1; a weak D match, TRBD1 (5 bases). Germline CDR1 reads MDHEN; CDR2 reads SYDVKM. The CDR3 has 13 amino acids. Between the trimmed V and J ends, which lost 2 bases and 3 bases, there was a span of 7 bases. In nucleotides, the CDR3 is TGTGCCAGCAGTTTACTCAGGGACACTGAAGCTTTCTTT. It is translated as CASSLLRDTEAFF.

The chain employs TRBV3-1 (or the pseudogene TRBV3-2) and TRBJ1-2; the D is unclear. From germline, CDR1 is LGHDT and CDR2 YNNKEL (reference sequence). Trimming pared 4 bases from V and 4 bases from J, leaving 7 bases between. The CDR3 contains 12 residues. Here the CDR3 reads CASSLQPYGYTF. In nucleotides, the CDR3 is TGTGCCAGCAGCCTCCAGCCCTATGGCTACACCTTC.

The gene calls are TRBV6-5 and TRBJ1-2, with 7 bases fitting TRBD1. This CDR3 region has 14 residues. The V gene end was trimmed by 6 bases and the J gene end by 3 bases; junction bases not matched to a gene: 7. Germline-derived CDR1 and CDR2 are MNHEY and SVGAGI. The CDR3 is CASSGTALDYGYTF. The CDR3 DNA reads as TGTGCCAGCAGCGGGACAGCTCTAGACTATGGCTACACCTTC.

V gene TRBV2 combines with J gene TRBJ2-1, with TRBD1 matching over 8 bases. The junction had 11 bases not matched to a gene; V was cut back by 8 bases and J by 8 bases. In germline, CDR1 is SNHLY, CDR2 FYNNEI. There are 14 residues in the CDR3. The CDR3, as DNA: TGTGCCAGCGAACGTGGCGGACAGGGCGATGAGCAGTTCTTC. Amino acids: CASERGGQGDEQFF.

The V call is TRBV3-1 (or the pseudogene TRBV3-2), the J call TRBJ2-1, with 9 bases aligning to TRBD1. Germline lookup yields CDR1 LGHDT and CDR2 YNNKEL (reference sequence). CDR3 size: 15 residues. With V trimmed by 4 bases and J by 10 bases, 11 bases remained unmatched. CDR3 in amino acids: CASSRGGTGFGEQFF. The CDR3, as DNA: TGTGCCAGCAGCCGGGGGGGGACAGGGTTTGGGGAGCAGTTCTTC.

V is TRBV4-1 and J is TRBJ1-5; D is perhaps TRBD1 (5 bases). Germline V gives CDR1 MGHRA, CDR2 YSYEKL. Trimming left V 1 base short and J 5 bases short, with 12 bases between. This CDR3 is 15 amino acids long. Here the CDR3 reads CASSQAVREDQPQHF. Here the CDR3 DNA reads TGCGCCAGCAGCCAAGCGGTCAGGGAGGATCAGCCCCAGCATTTT.

This clone was seen once. The chain is built from TRBV27 and TRBJ1-5; D unclear. The CDR3 is 13 residues long. From germline, CDR1 is MNHEY and CDR2 SMNVEV (reference sequence). Trimming stripped 3 bases from V and 2 bases from J, with 5 bases between. The CDR3 spells CASSLVGNQPQHF. The CDR3, as DNA: TGTGCCAGCAGTTTGGTCGGCAATCAGCCCCAGCATTTT.

The rearrangement links TRBV7-9 to TRBJ1-1, with a possible D match to TRBD1 (6 bases). The V gene's germline CDR1 is SEHNR and CDR2 FQNEAQ (reference sequence). The CDR3 loop spans 16 amino acids. V lost 5 bases and J lost 0, with 16 bases in between. The CDR3 DNA is TGTGCCAGCAGCATACTACAGGGATGGGTGAACACTGAAGCTTTCTTT. It codes for CASSILQGWVNTEAFF.

The chain has TRBV27 and TRBJ2-3, with 7 bases aligning to TRBD1. Germline assignment: CDR1 MNHEY and CDR2 SMNVEV (reference sequence). V dropped 7 bases and J dropped 0; count of bases not matched to a gene: 4. This CDR3 spans 14 amino acids. The CDR3 loop is CASTNRGSTDTQYF. CDR3 sequence (DNA): TGTGCCAGCACCAACAGGGGTAGCACAGATACGCAGTATTTT.

CDR3 sequence reads: CASTPQETQYF. The CDR3 DNA follows: TGTGCCAGCACCCCCCAAGAGACCCAGTACTTC. The chain carries TRBV7-9 and TRBJ2-5; no clear D. V was clipped by 7 bases and J by 1 base, with 4 bases between them. CDR1 is SEHNR and CDR2 is FQNEAQ in the germline V gene (reference sequence). The CDR3 extends over 11 amino acids.

V is TRBV7-9 and J is TRBJ2-1, with D possibly being TRBD2 (6 bases). Germline-derived CDR1 and CDR2 are SEHNR and FQNEAQ (reference sequence). The CDR3 is 15 amino acids. Trimming took off 4 bases at V and 3 bases at J, with 13 bases between the two ends. CDR3 sequence: CASSYRLGSYNEQFF. DNA for the CDR3: TGTGCCAGCAGCTACCGACTAGGGAGCTACAATGAGCAGTTCTTC.

A word on this clone: At one end, the junction sequence differs from germline, possibly due to a read error. This sample includes further DNA sequences coding for the same CDR3. The rearrangement uses TRBV10-1 and TRBJ2-5; D remains ambiguous. CDR1 is WNHNN and CDR2 is SYGVQD in the germline V gene (reference sequence). This CDR3 is built from 15 residues. The CDR3 nucleotides are TGTGCCAGCAGTGAGATTTGTCTCTACCAAGAGACCCAGTACTTC. This translates into CASSEICLYQETQYF.

The chain has TRBV2 and TRBJ2-1; 12 bases match TRBD2. Germline V lookup: CDR1 SNHLY, CDR2 FYNNEI. CDR3 length: 18 residues. Trimming removed 0 bases from V and 7 bases from J; junction bases left unmatched: 10. The CDR3 here is CASSEALASGGAWNEQFF. CDR3 bases: TGTGCCAGCAGTGAAGCGCTTGCTAGCGGGGGGGCCTGGAATGAGCAGTTCTTC.

This rearrangement joins TRBV7-2 to TRBJ1-1, with no clear D. Germline V gives CDR1 SGHTA, CDR2 FQGNSA. With 3 bases removed from V and 1 base from J, the gap between germline ends came to 6 bases. CDR3 size: 13 residues. CDR3 DNA sequence: TGTGCCAGCAGCTTTCAAGCGAACACTGAAGCTTTCTTT. Translating gives CASSFQANTEAFF.

The chain couples TRBV5-5 to TRBJ2-3, with TRBD2 matching over 9 bases. This CDR3 has 15 amino acids. Germline CDR1 reads SGHKS; CDR2 reads YYEKEE (reference sequence). The ends lost 0 bases at V and 6 bases at J; junction bases unmatched: 5. In DNA, the CDR3 is TGTGCCAGCAGCTTGGGAGGGACTAGCTACGATACGCAGTATTTT. Its translation is CASSLGGTSYDTQYF.

The gene calls are TRBV4-2 and TRBJ2-1, with TRBD2 matching over 11 bases. V gave up 0 bases and J gave up 4 bases; unmatched junction bases: 2. The CDR3 totals 16 residues. CDR1 and CDR2 (germline): LGHNA, YNFKEQ. CDR3 bases: TGTGCCAGCAGCCAAGATCTAGCGGGGGGTTACAATGAGCAGTTCTTC. This codes for CASSQDLAGGYNEQFF.

J is TRBJ2-3 and V is TRBV5-4; 9 nucleotides agree with TRBD2. V dropped 6 bases and J dropped 2; count of bases not matched to a gene: 7. The CDR3 is 15 residues long. From germline, CDR1 is SGHNT and CDR2 YYREEE (reference sequence). The CDR3: CASTLRGGYTDTQYF. In DNA, the CDR3 is TGTGCCAGCACCCTGCGGGGGGGTTACACAGATACGCAGTATTTT.

The chain carries TRBV25-1 and TRBJ2-5, with D uncertain. Germline V gene sequence: CDR1 MGHDK, CDR2 SYGVNS. V was clipped by 5 bases and J by 5 bases, with 12 bases between them. The CDR3 length is 13 residues. Here the CDR3 DNA reads TGTGCCAGCAGTTATTGGACGGAGGAGACCCAGTACTTC. It encodes CASSYWTEETQYF.

The chain combines TRBV6-2 or TRBV6-3 with TRBJ2-5; D is tentatively TRBD1 or TRBD2 (6 bases each). V was shortened by 0 bases and J by 5 bases, with 16 bases between the two germline ends. This CDR3 is built from 16 residues. Germline CDR1 MNHEY, CDR2 SVGEGT. The CDR3 DNA follows: TGTGCCAGCAGTTACTCTCCAGGGGAGGATGAGGAGACCCAGTACTTC. Translation gives CASSYSPGEDEETQYF.

The sample holds one count of this clone. This chain uses TRBV6-6 with TRBJ1-1; D is unclear. V shed 7 bases and J shed 7 bases, with 13 bases lying between them. The CDR3 length is 12 residues. Germline values: CDR1 MNHNY, CDR2 SVGAGI (reference sequence). CDR3 in DNA: TGTGCCAGCACCGAACGGTTAGGTGAAGCTTTCTTT. Amino acid sequence: CASTERLGEAFF.

Worth noting for this clone: At the DNA level, this CDR3 is encoded by other sequences in the same sample as well. V is TRBV4-1 and J is TRBJ2-7, with a weak D call TRBD2 (5 bases). V was trimmed by 0 bases and J by 3 bases, leaving 6 bases between them. From germline, CDR1 is MGHRA and CDR2 YSYEKL. The CDR3 is 13 amino acids. CDR3 sequence reads: CASSQDRGYEQYF. For the CDR3, the DNA is TGCGCCAGCAGCCAAGATCGGGGCTACGAGCAGTACTTC.

About this clone: The sample carries other DNA sequences with the same CDR3. The rearrangement joins TRBV7-9 to TRBJ2-3, with D perhaps TRBD2 (5 bases). V lost 2 bases to trimming and J lost 1 base, with 7 bases between them. The CDR3 is 14 residues long. Germline V CDR1 and CDR2: SEHNR, FQNEAQ (reference sequence). DNA for the CDR3: TGTGCCAGCAGCTTATTTAGCGGCACAGATACGCAGTATTTT. Amino acids: CASSLFSGTDTQYF.

V and J are TRBV27 and TRBJ1-4, with D possibly TRBD1 on 6 matching bases. CDR1 and CDR2 from the germline V gene are MNHEY and SMNVEV (reference sequence). This CDR3 has 14 residues. Trimming left V 5 bases short and J 8 bases short, with 15 bases between. The CDR3 is CASSPREGGEKLFF. The CDR3 DNA follows: TGTGCCAGCAGTCCCCGCGAGGGGGGGGAAAAACTGTTTTTT. Looking up the rest from reference TRBV27 and TRBJ1-4 gives the full variable domain: EAQVTQNPRYLITVTGKKLTVTCSQNMNHEYMSWYRQDPGLGLRQIYYSMNVEVTDKGDVPEGYKVSRKEKRNFPLILESPSPNQTSLYFCASSPREGGEKLFFGSGTQLSVL.

V gene TRBV10-3 combines with J gene TRBJ2-4; either TRBD1 or TRBD2 may fit D (5 bases each). CDR1 and CDR2 from the germline V gene are ENHRY and SYGVKD. V lost 9 bases to trimming and J lost 10 bases, with 22 bases between them. The CDR3 contains 14 residues. CDR3 DNA: TGTGCCATTGGTGATGGGACCGGGTCAAAAATTCAGTACTTC. Protein product: CAIGDGTGSKIQYF.

The V gene is TRBV3-1 (or the pseudogene TRBV3-2), the J gene TRBJ1-1; D unclear. Trimming cost V 3 bases and J 2 bases, with 10 bases left between them. This CDR3 spans 14 amino acids. The germline CDR1 and CDR2 sequences are LGHDT and YNNKEL (reference sequence). The CDR3 sequence is CASSHEGFNTEAFF. As DNA, the CDR3 is TGTGCCAGCAGCCACGAAGGGTTCAACACTGAAGCTTTCTTT.

This sequence joins TRBV29-1 and TRBJ2-6; no clear D gene. Trimming left V 5 bases short and J 6 bases short, with 11 bases between. Germline V gene lookup returns CDR1 SQVTM and CDR2 ANQGSEA. The CDR3 contains 13 residues. The CDR3 here is CSVLVMKANVLTF. CDR3 bases: TGCAGCGTTCTAGTGATGAAGGCCAACGTCCTGACTTTC.

This clone appeared once. This rearrangement joins TRBV5-4 to TRBJ2-3; TRBD2 matches at 8 bases. The CDR3 contains 16 residues. The ends lost 4 bases at V and 1 base at J; junction bases unmatched: 8. Germline-derived CDR1 and CDR2 are SGHNT and YYREEE (reference sequence). CDR3 sequence (DNA): TGTGCCAGCAGCCTGAGTTCAGCGGGGGGCACAGATACGCAGTATTTT. Translation gives CASSLSSAGGTDTQYF.

The chain uses TRBV13 and TRBJ1-2; D is possibly TRBD1 (5 bases). The CDR3 loop spans 13 amino acids. The germline gives CDR1 PRHDT, CDR2 FYEKMQ (reference sequence). The V end was cut by 5 bases, the J end by 5 bases, with 12 bases between. CDR3 in DNA: TGTGCCAGCAGCCCCGCAGGGCTTTATGGCTACACCTTC. Translating gives CASSPAGLYGYTF.